Presented here are 31 T cell receptor beta chains from one specimen sequenced in a study of blood T cell repertoires in COVID-19. The table came from immunoSEQ multiplex PCR; TCRdb's copy has only in-frame clones and leaves some out. The table has roughly 290,000 clones, approximately 86% seen once. Sequencing was done on a sample of peripheral blood. These receptors were obtained from a human donor with COVID-19, enrolled during active disease. The donor label of this sample is uncertain.

The chain carries TRBV29-1 and TRBJ2-7, with a weak D call TRBD1 (6 bases). The length of the CDR3 is 14 residues. Per germline, CDR1 SQVTM and CDR2 ANQGSEA. V dropped 3 bases and J dropped 6 bases, with 18 bases sitting between them. In DNA form, the CDR3 reads TGCAGCGTTGAGGTGGGGGCACCCTTTGGCGAGCAGTACTTC. It encodes CSVEVGAPFGEQYF.

The chain carries TRBV6-6 and TRBJ2-1; tentatively, D is TRBD1 (5 bases). CDR1 is MNHNY, CDR2 SVGAGI, per germline (reference sequence). The CDR3 runs 10 residues. V lost 5 bases and J 10 bases, leaving 6 bases between the germline ends. The CDR3, as DNA: TGTGCCAGCAGTCGACAGGAGCAGTTCTTC. The encoded protein is CASSRQEQFF.

The chain couples TRBV9 to TRBJ1-2; the match to TRBD1 covers 7 bases. The germline V gene encodes CDR1 SGDLS and CDR2 YYNGEE. V gave up 0 bases and J gave up 3 bases; unmatched junction bases: 5. The CDR3 totals 15 residues. CDR3 sequence: CASSVETGRDYGYTF. The CDR3 DNA is TGTGCCAGCAGCGTAGAGACAGGGCGGGACTATGGCTACACCTTC.

V is TRBV6-2 or TRBV6-3 and J is TRBJ2-7; D unresolved. The V end lost 7 bases, the J end lost 0 bases, and 13 bases lay between the germline ends. The CDR3 has 14 amino acids. Looked up from germline, CDR1 is MNHEY and CDR2 is SVGEGT. The CDR3 spells CASTPDSLSYEQYF. In nucleotides, the CDR3 is TGTGCCAGCACCCCCGATTCACTCTCCTACGAGCAGTACTTC.

The chain uses TRBV5-6 and TRBJ1-6; TRBD1 matches at 9 bases. Unmatched junction bases numbered 3, after V lost 3 bases and J lost 8 bases. CDR1 is SGHDT and CDR2 is YYEEEE in the germline V gene. The CDR3 runs to 14 residues. The CDR3 DNA reads TGTGCCAGCAGCTCGTGGGACAGGGATTCACCCCTCCACTTT. Its translation: CASSSWDRDSPLHF.

The chain recombines TRBV30 with TRBJ1-3; D ambiguous. The CDR3 has 12 amino acids. V lost 4 bases and J 2 bases, leaving 6 bases between the germline ends. The germline V gene encodes CDR1 GTSNPN and CDR2 SVGIG (reference sequence). CDR3 region: CAWTGPGNTIYF. The CDR3 DNA reads as TGTGCCTGGACAGGCCCTGGAAACACCATATATTTT.

V usage is TRBV12-3 or TRBV12-4 and J usage is TRBJ1-2; D unresolved. The CDR3 consists of 13 residues. V was pared by 3 bases and J by 8 bases, with 13 bases between. The CDR3 nucleotides read TGTGCCAGCAGTTTCGCGGAATCTAACGGCTACACCTTC. Translating gives CASSFAESNGYTF.

The rearrangement uses TRBV13 and TRBJ2-3; possible D gene TRBD2, 7 bases. This CDR3 comprises 16 residues. V was cut by 5 bases and J by 5 bases, with 20 bases left in between. Per germline, CDR1 PRHDT and CDR2 FYEKMQ (reference sequence). This chain's CDR3 is CASSLKGEGRRDTQYF. The CDR3 region has the DNA TGTGCCAGCAGCCTAAAGGGGGAGGGGAGGAGAGATACGCAGTATTTT.

V and J are TRBV28 and TRBJ1-2; 8 bases are shared with TRBD1. CDR3 length: 16 residues. The trim removed 9 bases at V and 0 bases at J, leaving 12 bases unmatched. Germline CDR1 and CDR2: MDHEN and SYDVKM. The CDR3: CASFVTGGGSNYGYTF. The CDR3 nucleotides read TGTGCCAGTTTTGTCACAGGGGGGGGATCTAACTATGGCTACACCTTC.

J is TRBJ2-3 and V is TRBV2, with TRBD2 identical over 8 bases. J lost 4 bases, V lost 7 bases, and 1 base had no gene match. The CDR3 is 12 residues long. Germline V gives CDR1 SNHLY, CDR2 FYNNEI. This CDR3 is CASTGGADTQYF. CDR3 nucleotides: TGTGCCAGCACGGGGGGGGCAGATACGCAGTATTTT.

This chain links TRBV30 with TRBJ1-6, with a tentative D call TRBD1 (5 bases). Germline CDR1 GTSNPN, CDR2 SVGIG (reference sequence). The CDR3 extends over 13 amino acids. V gave up 3 bases and J gave up 9 bases, with 12 bases separating them. The CDR3 DNA is TGTGCCTGGAGAGGGGCCACAGGTTCACCCCTCCACTTT. This gives the protein CAWRGATGSPLHF. The full variable domain, its missing parts supplied by reference TRBV30 and TRBJ1-6, is SQTIHQWPATLVQPVGSPLSLECTVEGTSNPNLYWYRQAAGRGLQLLFYSVGIGQISSEVPQNLSASRPQDRQFILSSKKLLLSDSGFYLCAWRGATGSPLHFGNGTRLTVT.

This chain connects TRBV5-1 to TRBJ1-2; D may be TRBD1 (6 bases). Germline V gene data show CDR1 as SGHRS and CDR2 as YFSETQ. The V end was cut by 0 bases, the J end by 14 bases, with 20 bases between. This CDR3 region has 14 residues. This CDR3 is CASSLEGGQRQSTF. The CDR3 bases are TGCGCCAGCAGCTTGGAAGGAGGACAGAGGCAGAGTACCTTC.

This sequence joins TRBV11-2 and TRBJ2-3; D is undetermined. V gave up 5 bases and J gave up 4 bases, with 10 bases separating them. CDR1 and CDR2 (germline): SGHAT, FQNNGV. The length of the CDR3 is 13 residues. CDR3 bases: TGTGCCAGCAGCGGTCTAAGCCCAGATACGCAGTATTTT. Residues: CASSGLSPDTQYF.

J is TRBJ1-2 and V is TRBV29-1; 10 nucleotides match TRBD1. Looked up from germline, CDR1 is SQVTM and CDR2 is ANQGSEA. The junction had 6 bases not matched to a gene; V was cut back by 4 bases and J by 4 bases. The CDR3 has 14 residues. The CDR3 loop is CSVGSGQGSYGYTF. The DNA for the CDR3 is TGCAGCGTTGGGTCGGGACAGGGGAGCTATGGCTACACCTTC. Complete variable domain (other parts from reference TRBV29-1 and TRBJ1-2): SAVISQKPSRDICQRGTSLTIQCQVDSQVTMMFWYRQQPGQSLTLIATANQGSEATYESGFVIDKFPISRPNLTFSTLTVSNMSPEDSSIYLCSVGSGQGSYGYTFGSGTRLTVV.

The CDR3 spells CASSTGGPSIYGYTF. In DNA form, the CDR3 reads TGTGCCAGCAGCACGGGGGGACCCTCGATCTATGGCTACACCTTC. This rearrangement joins TRBV9 to TRBJ1-2; D is possibly TRBD1 (5 bases). The CDR3 extends over 15 amino acids. With 4 bases removed from V and 4 bases from J, the gap between germline ends came to 17 bases. Germline CDR1 SGDLS, CDR2 YYNGEE. Filled out from reference TRBV9 and TRBJ1-2, the complete variable domain reads DSGVTQTPKHLITATGQRVTLRCSPRSGDLSVYWYQQSLDQGLQFLIQYYNGEERAKGNILERFSAQQFPDLHSELNLSSLELGDSALYFCASSTGGPSIYGYTFGSGTRLTVV.

The chain carries TRBV7-9 and TRBJ2-7; TRBD1 matches at 8 bases. After removal of 1 base from V and 3 bases from J, the junction contained 8 bases not matched to a gene. The CDR3 sequence is 16 residues long. Germline V CDR1 and CDR2: SEHNR, FQNEAQ (reference sequence). CDR3: CASSLGRDRRYYEQYF. CDR3 in DNA: TGTGCCAGCAGCTTAGGGCGGGACAGGCGGTACTACGAGCAGTACTTC.

The chain joins TRBV28 to TRBJ2-1; 7 nucleotides align to TRBD1. The CDR3 extends over 14 amino acids. The germline CDR1 and CDR2 sequences are MDHEN and SYDVKM. Unmatched junction bases numbered 15, after V lost 6 bases and J lost 13 bases. CDR3 loop: CASREDRDRGTQFF. The CDR3 nucleotides are TGTGCCAGCAGAGAAGACAGGGACCGGGGCACTCAGTTCTTC.

The V call is TRBV19, the J call TRBJ2-1; D is perhaps TRBD2 (7 bases). The V gene's germline CDR1 is LNHDA and CDR2 SQIVND (reference sequence). The CDR3 extends over 15 amino acids. Trimming removed 2 bases from V and 9 bases from J, with 17 bases in between. CDR3 coding DNA: TGTGCCAGTAGTATAACAGGCAGGGGAGGGCGTGAGCAGTTCTTC. The encoded protein is CASSITGRGGREQFF.

This clone has a handful of counts. The chain couples TRBV7-6 to TRBJ2-2, with 12 bases lining up with TRBD2. Germline values: CDR1 SGHVS, CDR2 FNYEAQ. V lost 5 bases and J lost 0; bases outside the gene matches: 4. The CDR3 covers 17 residues. CDR3 nucleotide sequence: TGTGCCAGCAGCGGACGGACTAGCGGGACGAACACCGGGGAGCTGTTTTTT. This sequence encodes CASSGRTSGTNTGELFF.

The chain combines TRBV21-1 with TRBJ2-7; the table names TRBD1, a call not compared with the DNA. TRBV21-1 is classified as a pseudogene. The CDR3 has 17 amino acids. CDR3 in amino acids: CASSNHTPGQETYEQYF. The CDR3 DNA reads as TGTGCCAGCAGCAACCATACACCGGGACAGGAGACTTACGAGCAGTACTTC.

This clone was detected once. V gene TRBV19 combines with J gene TRBJ2-3, with D unclear. The CDR3 has 14 residues. V lost 3 bases, J lost 1 base, and 8 bases lay in between. CDR1 and CDR2 from the germline V gene are LNHDA and SQIVND (reference sequence). The DNA of the CDR3 is TGTGCCAGTAGTATGCAGTCAGGCACAGATACGCAGTATTTT. This translates into CASSMQSGTDTQYF. The entire variable domain, with the rest obtained from reference TRBV19 and TRBJ2-3, is as follows: DGGITQSPKYLFRKEGQNVTLSCEQNLNHDAMYWYRQDPGQGLRLIYYSQIVNDFQKGDIAEGYSVSREKKESFPLTVTSAQKNPTAFYLCASSMQSGTDTQYFGPGTRLTVL.

This clone has just a few counts. The genes are TRBV10-3 and TRBJ2-7; D may be TRBD1 (6 bases). Germline V gene data show CDR1 as ENHRY and CDR2 as SYGVKD. Trimming pared 11 bases from V and 5 bases from J, leaving 22 bases between. CDR3 length equals 14 residues. CDR3 coding DNA: TGTGCCGTGACAGGAGGTGGGTTAGGGCACGAGCAGTACTTC. Translation gives CAVTGGGLGHEQYF.

Remarks on this clone: The sample holds other DNA sequences that translate to the same CDR3. This chain joins TRBV5-1 and TRBJ1-6; 7 bases agree with TRBD1. The CDR3 consists of 14 residues. CDR1 is SGHRS, CDR2 YFSETQ, per germline. With V trimmed by 0 bases and J by 8 bases, 2 bases remained unmatched. CDR3 in DNA: TGCGCCAGCAGCTTGGAACAGGGGTATTCACCCCTCCACTTT. Protein: CASSLEQGYSPLHF.

This sequence joins TRBV30 and TRBJ1-5; TRBD1 is a possible D gene (6 bases). CDR3 length equals 14 residues. The ends were cut back, 1 base at V and 4 bases at J, with 11 bases in the middle. Germline V gene data show CDR1 as GTSNPN and CDR2 as SVGIG (reference sequence). The CDR3 loop is CAWSGDTGNQPQHF. The DNA for the CDR3 is TGTGCCTGGAGTGGGGACACTGGGAATCAGCCCCAGCATTTT. The full variable domain, completed using reference TRBV30 and TRBJ1-5, is SQTIHQWPATLVQPVGSPLSLECTVEGTSNPNLYWYRQAAGRGLQLLFYSVGIGQISSEVPQNLSASRPQDRQFILSSKKLLLSDSGFYLCAWSGDTGNQPQHFGDGTRLSIL.

The genes are TRBV25-1 and TRBJ2-6; no reliable D call. CDR1 MGHDK and CDR2 SYGVNS come from the germline V gene. There are 13 residues in the CDR3. V lost 6 bases, J lost 0 bases, and 3 bases lay in between. The CDR3 sequence is CASSGSGANVLTF. The CDR3, as DNA: TGTGCCAGCAGCGGCTCTGGGGCCAACGTCCTGACTTTC.

The chain is built from TRBV29-1 and TRBJ2-2, with 7 nucleotides matching TRBD1. The CDR3 sequence is 13 residues long. Trimming removed 4 bases from V and 6 bases from J; junction bases left unmatched: 5. Germline-derived CDR1 and CDR2 are SQVTM and ANQGSEA. The CDR3 spells CSVAWDSAGELFF. Here the CDR3 DNA reads TGCAGCGTTGCCTGGGACAGCGCCGGGGAGCTGTTTTTT.

The genes are TRBV24-1 and TRBJ2-3; 11 nucleotides line up with TRBD2. The CDR3 totals 16 residues. V shed 1 base and J 3 bases; nucleotides not matched to a gene: 2. Germline values: CDR1 KGHDR, CDR2 SFDVKD. The CDR3 is CATSDFTSGRTDTQYF. Here the CDR3 DNA reads TGTGCCACCAGTGATTTTACTAGCGGGAGAACAGATACGCAGTATTTT.

The CDR3 here is CASSQVDSSYEQYF. CDR3 DNA: TGTGCCAGCAGCCAAGTTGACAGTTCCTACGAGCAGTACTTC. V is TRBV3-1 (or the pseudogene TRBV3-2) and J is TRBJ2-7, with D possibly TRBD1 on 5 matching bases. The CDR3 contains 14 residues. With 1 base removed from V and 1 base from J, the gap between germline ends came to 8 bases. Per the germline V gene, CDR1 is LGHDT and CDR2 is YNNKEL (reference sequence).

This clone was seen a single time. The chain carries TRBV30 and TRBJ2-7; TRBD1 aligns across 7 bases. Trimming at V came to 5 bases and at J to 0 bases, leaving 4 bases not matched to a gene. The CDR3 loop spans 13 amino acids. Germline V gene data show CDR1 as GTSNPN and CDR2 as SVGIG (reference sequence). CDR3 DNA: TGTGCCTGGGGGACAGAGAGCTCCTACGAGCAGTACTTC. Translated, it gives CAWGTESSYEQYF.

The V and J genes are TRBV21-1 and TRBJ1-2; TRBD1 is the table's D call, not checked against the DNA. TRBV21-1 is a recognized pseudogene. CDR3 length equals 14 residues. In nucleotides, the CDR3 is TGTGCCAGCAGCATAACAGGCCCGAACTATGGCTACACCTTC. As protein: CASSITGPNYGYTF.

This sequence joins TRBV24-1 and TRBJ1-5; no definite D call. Between the trimmed V and J ends, which lost 3 bases and 5 bases, there was a span of 10 bases. The germline CDR1 and CDR2 sequences are KGHDR and SFDVKD. CDR3 length equals 14 residues. CDR3 coding DNA: TGTGCCACCAGTGATGGAGGGAGGGATCAGCCCCAGCATTTT. This encodes CATSDGGRDQPQHF.